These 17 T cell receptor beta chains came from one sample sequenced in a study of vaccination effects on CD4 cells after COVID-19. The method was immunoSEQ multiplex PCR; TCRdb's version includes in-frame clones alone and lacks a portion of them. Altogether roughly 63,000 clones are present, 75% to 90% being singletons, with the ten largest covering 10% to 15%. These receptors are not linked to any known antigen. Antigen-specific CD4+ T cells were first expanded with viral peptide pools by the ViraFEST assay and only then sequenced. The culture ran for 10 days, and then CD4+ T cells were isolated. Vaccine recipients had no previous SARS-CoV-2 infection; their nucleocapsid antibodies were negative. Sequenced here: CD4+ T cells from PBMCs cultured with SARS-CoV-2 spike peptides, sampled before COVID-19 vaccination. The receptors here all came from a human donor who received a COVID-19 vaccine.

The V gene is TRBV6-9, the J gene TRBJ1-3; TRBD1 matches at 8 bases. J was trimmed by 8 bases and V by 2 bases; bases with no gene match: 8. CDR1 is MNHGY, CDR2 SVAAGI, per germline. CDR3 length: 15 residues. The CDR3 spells CASSYVTGGDHTIYF. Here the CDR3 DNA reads TGTGCCAGCAGTTATGTAACAGGGGGGGATCACACCATATATTTT.

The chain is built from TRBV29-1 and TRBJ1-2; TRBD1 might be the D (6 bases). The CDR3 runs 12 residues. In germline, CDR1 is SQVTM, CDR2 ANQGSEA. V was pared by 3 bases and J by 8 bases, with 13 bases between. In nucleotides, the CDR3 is TGCAGCGTTGAGATAGGACAGACAGGCTACACCTTC. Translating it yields CSVEIGQTGYTF.

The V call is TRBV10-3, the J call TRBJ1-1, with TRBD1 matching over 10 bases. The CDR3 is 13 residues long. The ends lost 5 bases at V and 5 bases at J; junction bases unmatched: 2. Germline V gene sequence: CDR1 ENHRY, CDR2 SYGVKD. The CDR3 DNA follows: TGTGCCATCAGTTGGGACAGGGGAACTGAAGCTTTCTTT. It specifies CAISWDRGTEAFF.

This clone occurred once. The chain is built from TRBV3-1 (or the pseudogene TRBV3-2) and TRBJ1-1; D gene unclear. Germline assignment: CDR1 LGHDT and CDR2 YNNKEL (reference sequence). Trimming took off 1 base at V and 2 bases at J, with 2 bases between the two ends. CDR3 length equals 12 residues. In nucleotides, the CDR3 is TGTGCCAGCAGCCAAGTAAACACTGAAGCTTTCTTT. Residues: CASSQVNTEAFF.

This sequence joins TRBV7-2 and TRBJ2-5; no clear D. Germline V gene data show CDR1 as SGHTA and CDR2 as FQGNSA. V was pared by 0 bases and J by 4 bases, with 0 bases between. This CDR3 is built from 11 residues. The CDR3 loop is CASSLAETQYF. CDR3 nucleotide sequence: TGTGCCAGCAGCTTAGCAGAGACCCAGTACTTC. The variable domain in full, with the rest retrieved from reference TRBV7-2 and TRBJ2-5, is GAGVSQSPSNKVTEKGKDVELRCDPISGHTALYWYRQSLGQGLEFLIYFQGNSAPDKSGLPSDRFSAERTGGSVSTLTIQRTQQEDSAVYLCASSLAETQYFGPGTRLLVL.

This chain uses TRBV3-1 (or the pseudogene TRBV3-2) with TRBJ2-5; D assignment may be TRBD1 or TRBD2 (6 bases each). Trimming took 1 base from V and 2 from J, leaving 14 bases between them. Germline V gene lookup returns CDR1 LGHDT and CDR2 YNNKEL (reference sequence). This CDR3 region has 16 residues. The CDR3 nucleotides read TGTGCCAGCAGCCAAGTATACGGGGGCACTCAAGAGACCCAGTACTTC. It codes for CASSQVYGGTQETQYF.

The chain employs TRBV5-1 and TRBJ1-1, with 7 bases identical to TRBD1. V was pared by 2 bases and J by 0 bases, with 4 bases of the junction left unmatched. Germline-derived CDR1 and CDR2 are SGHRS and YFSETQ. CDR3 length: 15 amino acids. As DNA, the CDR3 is TGCGCCAGCAGCTTTTCCGACAGGGTGAACACTGAAGCTTTCTTT. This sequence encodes CASSFSDRVNTEAFF. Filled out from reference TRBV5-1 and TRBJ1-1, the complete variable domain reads KAGVTQTPRYLIKTRGQQVTLSCSPISGHRSVSWYQQTPGQGLQFLFEYFSETQRNKGNFPGRFSGRQFSNSRSEMNVSTLELGDSALYLCASSFSDRVNTEAFFGQGTRLTVV.

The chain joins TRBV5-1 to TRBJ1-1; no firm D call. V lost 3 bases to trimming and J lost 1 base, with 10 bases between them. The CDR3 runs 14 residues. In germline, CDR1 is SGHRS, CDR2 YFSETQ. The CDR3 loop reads CASSSGVQNTEAFF. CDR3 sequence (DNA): TGCGCCAGCAGCTCCGGGGTACAGAACACTGAAGCTTTCTTT.

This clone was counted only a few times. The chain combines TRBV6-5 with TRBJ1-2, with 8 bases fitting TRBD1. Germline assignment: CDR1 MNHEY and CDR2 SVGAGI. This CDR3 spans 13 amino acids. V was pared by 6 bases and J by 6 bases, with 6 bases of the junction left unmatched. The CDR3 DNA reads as TGTGCCAGCAGGGACAGGGATGTTCATGGCTACACCTTC. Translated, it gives CASRDRDVHGYTF.

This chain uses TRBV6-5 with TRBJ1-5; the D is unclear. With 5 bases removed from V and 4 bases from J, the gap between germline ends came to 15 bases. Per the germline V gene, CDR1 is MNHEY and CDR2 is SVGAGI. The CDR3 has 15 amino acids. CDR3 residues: CASSPRAKMNQPQHF. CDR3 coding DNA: TGTGCCAGCAGTCCCCGAGCAAAAATGAATCAGCCCCAGCATTTT.

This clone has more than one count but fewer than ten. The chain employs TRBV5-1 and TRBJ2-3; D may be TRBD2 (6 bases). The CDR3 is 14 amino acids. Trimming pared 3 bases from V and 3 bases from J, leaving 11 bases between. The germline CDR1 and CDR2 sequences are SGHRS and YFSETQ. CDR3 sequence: CASSYWTTTDTQYF. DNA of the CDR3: TGCGCCAGCAGCTACTGGACTACTACAGATACGCAGTATTTT.

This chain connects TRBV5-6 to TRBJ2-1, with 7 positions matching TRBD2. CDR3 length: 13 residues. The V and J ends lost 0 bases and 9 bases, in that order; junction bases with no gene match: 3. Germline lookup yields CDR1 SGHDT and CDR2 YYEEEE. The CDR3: CASSLEGRGEQFF. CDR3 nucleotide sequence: TGTGCCAGCAGCTTGGAAGGGAGGGGTGAGCAGTTCTTC.

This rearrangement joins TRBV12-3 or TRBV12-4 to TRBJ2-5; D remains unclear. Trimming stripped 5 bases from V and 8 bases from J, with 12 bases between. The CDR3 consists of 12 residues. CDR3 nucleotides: TGTGCCAGCAGTCCTCGGGCAGACACCCAGTACTTC. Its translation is CASSPRADTQYF.

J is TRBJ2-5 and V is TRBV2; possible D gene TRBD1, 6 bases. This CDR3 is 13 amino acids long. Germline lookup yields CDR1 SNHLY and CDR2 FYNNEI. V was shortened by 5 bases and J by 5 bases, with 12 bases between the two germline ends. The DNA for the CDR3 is TGTGCCAGCAGTTCACAGGGTGGGGAGACCCAGTACTTC. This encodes CASSSQGGETQYF.

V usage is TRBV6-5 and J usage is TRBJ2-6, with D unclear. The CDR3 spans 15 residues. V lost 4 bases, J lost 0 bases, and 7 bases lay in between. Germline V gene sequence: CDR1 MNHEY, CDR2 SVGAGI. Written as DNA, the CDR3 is TGTGCCAGCAGTTGGGTCAGCTCTGGGGCCAACGTCCTGACTTTC. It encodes CASSWVSSGANVLTF.

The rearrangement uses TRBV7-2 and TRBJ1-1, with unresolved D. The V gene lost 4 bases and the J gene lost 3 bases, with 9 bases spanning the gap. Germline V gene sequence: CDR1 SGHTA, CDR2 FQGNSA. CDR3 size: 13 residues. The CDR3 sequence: CASSSGADTEAFF. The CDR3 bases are TGTGCCAGCAGCTCCGGTGCGGACACTGAAGCTTTCTTT.

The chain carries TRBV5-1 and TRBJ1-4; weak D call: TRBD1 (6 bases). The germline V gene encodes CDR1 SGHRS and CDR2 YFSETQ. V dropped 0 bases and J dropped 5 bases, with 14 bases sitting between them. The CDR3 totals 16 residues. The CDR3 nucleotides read TGCGCCAGCAGCTTGGAGCCACAGGGCGAGAATGAAAAACTGTTTTTT. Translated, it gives CASSLEPQGENEKLFF.